This T cell receptor (beta chain) was identified in a study of OX40 agonist ivuxolimab in advanced cancers. Notes on the study in general: Partly responding patients at 0.1-3.0 mg/kg showed some of the smallest clonal expansion.

Repertoires were generated with immunoSEQ multiplex PCR, while TCRdb's copy carries only in-frame clones and drops some. The sample shows about 71,000 clones, just under 80% of them seen only once. This clone showed up just a few times. Its target is not known. Sequencing was performed on CD4+ or CD8+ T cells sorted from blood, taken in a trial of the OX40 agonist ivuxolimab. The TCR comes from an adult with an advanced solid tumor such as melanoma, head and neck, liver or kidney cancer.

In nucleotides, the CDR3 is TGTGCCAGCAGTCGTCAGAATAGCAATCAGCCCCAGCATTTT. Its translation: CASSRQNSNQPQHF. V gene TRBV27 combines with J gene TRBJ1-5; D unclear. This CDR3 comprises 14 residues. V lost 5 bases and J lost 0, with 8 bases in between. CDR1 and CDR2 (germline): MNHEY, SMNVEV (reference sequence).